These T cell receptor beta chains were read from a single sample in a study of identical twins' blood T cells. TCRdb called the 5' RACE reads again in MiXCR, with one record for every CDR3 protein. Among 300,000 to 450,000 distinct CDR3 sequences, over 25% were seen once, and the ten largest hold about 6%. Sequenced sample: PBMCs. These receptors were taken from a woman aged 18 to 55 in good health. Each CDR3 is given with its conserved first and last residue. The order of the fields is D gene, V gene, clone size, J gene, CDR3 protein, CDR3 DNA. A D gene is named only where the DNA matches it firmly. Rows may omit the clone size; those that give it use once, few, many or a size class.

d_gene: .; v_gene: TRBV4-1; abundance: .; j_gene: TRBJ1-5; CDR3aa: CASSHSPSPIPSNQPQHF; CDR3nt: TGCGCCAGCAGCCATTCCCCTTCACCTATACCTAGCAATCAGCCCCAGCATTTT
d_gene: TRBD2; v_gene: TRBV11-2; abundance: few; j_gene: TRBJ2-3; CDR3aa: CASSSPSGGHTQYF; CDR3nt: TGTGCCAGCAGCTCTCCTAGCGGGGGCCACACGCAGTATTTT
d_gene: .; v_gene: TRBV27; abundance: .; j_gene: TRBJ1-2; CDR3aa: CASSLVPRHGYTF; CDR3nt: TGTGCCAGCAGTCTTGTACCCCGGCATGGCTACACCTTC
d_gene: .; v_gene: TRBV28; abundance: .; j_gene: TRBJ1-3; CDR3aa: CASGPLDSRNTIYF; CDR3nt: TGTGCCAGCGGCCCGTTGGACAGCCGAAACACCATATATTTT
d_gene: TRBD1; v_gene: TRBV7-2; abundance: few; j_gene: TRBJ2-3; CDR3aa: CASSPTDREKGPDTQYF; CDR3nt: TGTGCCAGCAGCCCTACCGACAGGGAAAAGGGGCCAGATACGCAGTATTTT
d_gene: .; v_gene: TRBV6-2/TRBV6-3; abundance: .; j_gene: TRBJ2-1; CDR3aa: CASSYSGKGYNEQFF; CDR3nt: TGTGCCAGCAGTTACTCCGGGAAAGGCTACAATGAGCAGTTCTTC
d_gene: .; v_gene: TRBV7-9; abundance: .; j_gene: TRBJ1-3; CDR3aa: CASSFTTGSGNTIYF; CDR3nt: TGTGCCAGCAGCTTTACGACAGGATCTGGAAACACCATATATTTT
d_gene: .; v_gene: TRBV14; abundance: .; j_gene: TRBJ2-1; CDR3aa: CASSPWSSLYNEQFF; CDR3nt: TGTGCCAGCAGCCCTTGGTCCTCGCTTTACAATGAGCAGTTCTTC
d_gene: .; v_gene: TRBV28; abundance: .; j_gene: TRBJ1-2; CDR3aa: CASSKVDRSYGYTF; CDR3nt: TGTGCCAGCAGCAAGGTCGACAGGAGCTATGGCTACACCTTC
d_gene: .; v_gene: TRBV20-1; abundance: .; j_gene: TRBJ1-4; CDR3aa: CSASPGGREKLFF; CDR3nt: TGCAGTGCTAGTCCCGGGGGGCGGGAAAAACTGTTTTTT
d_gene: TRBD1; v_gene: TRBV4-2; abundance: .; j_gene: TRBJ1-1; CDR3aa: CASSRGTGRRTEAFF; CDR3nt: TGTGCCAGCAGCCGAGGGACAGGGAGGAGGACTGAAGCTTTCTTT
d_gene: .; v_gene: TRBV9; abundance: few; j_gene: TRBJ1-4; CDR3aa: CASSVGPANEKLFF; CDR3nt: TGTGCCAGCAGCGTAGGACCCGCTAATGAAAAACTGTTTTTT
d_gene: TRBD1; v_gene: TRBV12-3/TRBV12-4; abundance: .; j_gene: TRBJ2-2; CDR3aa: CASRGTASNTGELFF; CDR3nt: TGTGCCAGCAGGGGGACAGCCTCGAACACCGGGGAGCTGTTTTTT
d_gene: .; v_gene: TRBV5-1; abundance: once; j_gene: TRBJ1-6; CDR3aa: CASSLGGRAENSPLHF; CDR3nt: TGCGCCAGCAGCCTAGGAGGGCGCGCGGAGAATTCACCCCTCCACTTT
d_gene: TRBD1; v_gene: TRBV19; abundance: few; j_gene: TRBJ1-2; CDR3aa: CASLTGAGGYTF; CDR3nt: TGTGCCAGCCTGACAGGGGCGGGTGGCTACACCTTC
d_gene: .; v_gene: TRBV5-1; abundance: many; j_gene: TRBJ1-1; CDR3aa: CASSLVGSGEEAFF; CDR3nt: TGCGCCAGCAGCTTGGTGGGTTCAGGGGAGGAAGCTTTCTTT
d_gene: TRBD1; v_gene: TRBV18; abundance: .; j_gene: TRBJ2-7; CDR3aa: CASSPTGAWYEQYF; CDR3nt: TGTGCCAGCTCACCAACAGGGGCTTGGTACGAGCAGTACTTC
d_gene: .; v_gene: TRBV7-9; abundance: few; j_gene: TRBJ1-4; CDR3aa: CASTLSATNEKLFF; CDR3nt: TGTGCCAGCACCCTATCGGCAACTAATGAAAAACTGTTTTTT
d_gene: .; v_gene: TRBV20-1; abundance: .; j_gene: TRBJ1-1; CDR3aa: CNAPGYFATEAFF; CDR3nt: TGCAATGCTCCCGGTTATTTCGCGACTGAAGCTTTCTTT
d_gene: .; v_gene: TRBV27; abundance: few; j_gene: TRBJ2-2; CDR3aa: CASSSHLVRENTGELFF; CDR3nt: TGTGCCAGCAGTTCACATCTAGTAAGGGAGAACACCGGGGAGCTGTTTTTT
d_gene: TRBD1; v_gene: TRBV11-2; abundance: .; j_gene: TRBJ1-6; CDR3aa: CASSQAGTGMAPLHF; CDR3nt: TGTGCCAGCAGCCAGGCCGGGACAGGAATGGCACCCCTCCACTTT
d_gene: .; v_gene: TRBV12-3/TRBV12-4; abundance: .; j_gene: TRBJ1-2; CDR3aa: CASRRQRDHYGYTF; CDR3nt: TGTGCCAGCAGACGTCAACGGGACCACTATGGCTACACCTTC
d_gene: TRBD2; v_gene: TRBV20-1; abundance: few; j_gene: TRBJ2-3; CDR3aa: CSGLAGLDTQYF; CDR3nt: TGCAGTGGTCTAGCGGGGCTGGATACGCAGTATTTT
d_gene: .; v_gene: TRBV30; abundance: .; j_gene: TRBJ1-1; CDR3aa: CAWSRVNTEAFF; CDR3nt: TGTGCCTGGAGCAGGGTGAACACTGAAGCTTTCTTT
d_gene: .; v_gene: TRBV12-3/TRBV12-4; abundance: .; j_gene: TRBJ1-5; CDR3aa: CASSLVGTTHQPQHF; CDR3nt: TGTGCCAGCAGTTTGGTCGGGACTACACATCAGCCCCAGCATTTT
d_gene: TRBD1; v_gene: TRBV7-9; abundance: few; j_gene: TRBJ1-2; CDR3aa: CASSGDRIHGYTF; CDR3nt: TGTGCCAGCAGCGGGGACAGAATACATGGCTACACCTTC
d_gene: .; v_gene: TRBV25-1; abundance: .; j_gene: TRBJ1-2; CDR3aa: CASSGYSPNYGYTF; CDR3nt: TGTGCCAGCAGTGGGTACAGTCCTAACTATGGCTACACCTTC
d_gene: .; v_gene: TRBV11-2; abundance: .; j_gene: TRBJ2-5; CDR3aa: CASSWTKETQYF; CDR3nt: TGCGCCAGCAGCTGGACAAAAGAGACCCAGTACTTC
d_gene: .; v_gene: TRBV6-6; abundance: .; j_gene: TRBJ2-1; CDR3aa: CASSYSKLPYNEQFF; CDR3nt: TGTGCCAGCAGTTACTCGAAGCTACCGTACAATGAGCAGTTCTTC
d_gene: .; v_gene: TRBV9; abundance: few; j_gene: TRBJ2-1; CDR3aa: CASSVGTAEGEQFF; CDR3nt: TGTGCCAGCAGCGTAGGTACAGCGGAAGGTGAGCAGTTCTTC
d_gene: .; v_gene: TRBV6-6; abundance: few; j_gene: TRBJ1-4; CDR3aa: CASTGNEKLLF; CDR3nt: TGTGCCAGCACCGGGAATGAAAAACTGCTTTTT
d_gene: .; v_gene: TRBV11-1; abundance: few; j_gene: TRBJ1-1; CDR3aa: CARIEAFF; CDR3nt: TGTGCCAGGATCGAAGCTTTCTTT
d_gene: .; v_gene: TRBV11-3; abundance: .; j_gene: TRBJ2-3; CDR3aa: CASSLGNRPSTDTQYF; CDR3nt: TGTGCCAGCAGCTTAGGGAACCGACCTAGCACAGATACGCAGTATTTT
d_gene: .; v_gene: TRBV5-1; abundance: .; j_gene: TRBJ1-1; CDR3aa: CTSSRGQAGTEAFF; CDR3nt: TGCACCAGCAGCCGGGGACAAGCAGGGACTGAAGCTTTCTTT
d_gene: .; v_gene: TRBV7-9; abundance: few; j_gene: TRBJ2-3; CDR3aa: CASNRVVGDTQYF; CDR3nt: TGTGCCAGTAACAGGGTAGTCGGAGATACGCAGTATTTT
d_gene: .; v_gene: TRBV10-2; abundance: many; j_gene: TRBJ1-1; CDR3aa: CASRGRNTEAFF; CDR3nt: TGCGCCAGCAGGGGCAGAAACACTGAAGCTTTCTTT
d_gene: .; v_gene: TRBV7-9; abundance: .; j_gene: TRBJ2-4; CDR3aa: CASSLGLVGNIQYF; CDR3nt: TGTGCCAGCAGCTTAGGACTAGTCGGAAACATTCAGTACTTC
d_gene: TRBD2; v_gene: TRBV9; abundance: .; j_gene: TRBJ2-3; CDR3aa: CASSVVSSGDTQYF; CDR3nt: TGTGCCAGCAGCGTAGTTTCTAGCGGAGATACGCAGTATTTT
d_gene: .; v_gene: TRBV12-5; abundance: .; j_gene: TRBJ2-1; CDR3aa: CASGLVGPRGQFF; CDR3nt: TGTGCTAGTGGTTTGGTAGGGCCCAGAGGGCAGTTCTTC
d_gene: .; v_gene: TRBV14; abundance: few; j_gene: TRBJ2-3; CDR3aa: CASSQAVAADTQYF; CDR3nt: TGTGCCAGCAGCCAAGCGGTCGCGGCAGATACGCAGTATTTT
d_gene: .; v_gene: TRBV5-1; abundance: .; j_gene: TRBJ1-2; CDR3aa: CATSNDRIYGYTF; CDR3nt: TGCGCCACCAGTAATGATAGAATCTATGGCTACACCTTC
d_gene: TRBD1; v_gene: TRBV6-1; abundance: few; j_gene: TRBJ2-2; CDR3aa: CASSGQGFGTGELFF; CDR3nt: TGTGCCAGCAGCGGACAGGGATTCGGGACCGGGGAGCTGTTTTTT
d_gene: TRBD2; v_gene: TRBV6-6; abundance: .; j_gene: TRBJ2-1; CDR3aa: CASRKVSLAATNEQFF; CDR3nt: TGTGCCAGCAGGAAAGTGTCACTAGCGGCAACCAATGAGCAGTTCTTC
d_gene: .; v_gene: TRBV12-3/TRBV12-4; abundance: once; j_gene: TRBJ1-1; CDR3aa: CASTQRNTEAFF; CDR3nt: TGTGCCAGCACTCAAAGGAACACTGAAGCTTTCTTT
d_gene: .; v_gene: TRBV20-1; abundance: .; j_gene: TRBJ1-2; CDR3aa: CSASRQNYGYTF; CDR3nt: TGCAGTGCTAGTAGGCAGAACTATGGCTACACCTTC
d_gene: .; v_gene: TRBV3-1; abundance: .; j_gene: TRBJ1-2; CDR3aa: CASSQYVRGWNYGYTF; CDR3nt: TGTGCCAGCAGCCAATATGTGAGAGGGTGGAACTATGGCTACACCTTC
d_gene: .; v_gene: TRBV13; abundance: few; j_gene: TRBJ1-4; CDR3aa: CASSFGINEKLFF; CDR3nt: TGTGCCAGCAGCTTCGGAATTAATGAAAAACTGTTTTTT
d_gene: .; v_gene: TRBV12-3/TRBV12-4; abundance: .; j_gene: TRBJ1-3; CDR3aa: CASSYGGTSDF; CDR3nt: TGTGCCAGCAGCTATGGTGGGACATCAGATTTT
d_gene: TRBD1; v_gene: TRBV6-5; abundance: .; j_gene: TRBJ1-1; CDR3aa: CASSYSRTGWVEAFF; CDR3nt: TGTGCCAGCAGTTACTCGAGGACAGGATGGGTTGAAGCTTTCTTT
d_gene: .; v_gene: TRBV20-1; abundance: .; j_gene: TRBJ1-3; CDR3aa: CSAKAGSNSGNTIYF; CDR3nt: TGCAGTGCTAAGGCAGGGAGTAACTCTGGAAACACCATATATTTT
d_gene: TRBD2; v_gene: TRBV29-1; abundance: .; j_gene: TRBJ2-1; CDR3aa: CSVEGGGAYNEQFF; CDR3nt: TGCAGCGTTGAAGGCGGGGGGGCCTACAATGAGCAGTTCTTC
d_gene: .; v_gene: TRBV6-5; abundance: .; j_gene: TRBJ1-2; CDR3aa: CASGYGGSYGYTF; CDR3nt: TGTGCCAGCGGATATGGTGGTTCATATGGCTACACCTTC
d_gene: .; v_gene: TRBV20-1; abundance: many; j_gene: TRBJ1-1; CDR3aa: CSARLTTEAFF; CDR3nt: TGCAGTGCTAGACTTACAACTGAAGCTTTCTTT
d_gene: TRBD2; v_gene: TRBV14; abundance: .; j_gene: TRBJ2-1; CDR3aa: CASSTNRRGGGAYNEQFF; CDR3nt: TGTGCCAGCAGCACTAACCGTCGCGGCGGGGGAGCCTACAATGAGCAGTTCTTC
d_gene: .; v_gene: TRBV9; abundance: .; j_gene: TRBJ1-2; CDR3aa: CASSVTDGNYGYTF; CDR3nt: TGTGCCAGCAGCGTCACGGACGGAAACTATGGCTACACCTTC
d_gene: .; v_gene: TRBV2; abundance: .; j_gene: TRBJ2-5; CDR3aa: CAIRDLWGQETQYF; CDR3nt: TGTGCCATCAGGGACCTTTGGGGCCAAGAGACCCAGTACTTC
d_gene: TRBD2; v_gene: TRBV20-1; abundance: few; j_gene: TRBJ2-1; CDR3aa: CSARDPLAGGTFNEQFF; CDR3nt: TGCAGTGCTAGAGATCCCCTAGCGGGGGGAACCTTTAATGAGCAGTTCTTC